One sample yielded the 24 T cell receptor beta chains listed below, sequenced in a study of blood T cell repertoires in COVID-19. TCRdb's copy holds only in-frame clones and misses some; the assay was immunoSEQ multiplex PCR. The repertoire holds under 85,000 clones, with over 80% as singletons. Sequencing input: peripheral blood. All receptors come from a man between 45 and 60 years old with acute or convalescent COVID-19.

This clone was recorded once. The chain uses TRBV7-8 and TRBJ1-5; 11 nucleotides line up with TRBD1. Germline lookup yields CDR1 SGHVS and CDR2 FQNEAQ. The CDR3 contains 18 residues. V shed 5 bases, J shed 0 bases, and the junction held 9 bases outside the gene matches. The CDR3 region has the DNA TGTGCCAGCAGCCCGAGGACAGGGGGCCTGGATAGCAATCAGCCCCAGCATTTT. This sequence encodes CASSPRTGGLDSNQPQHF.

Here the CDR3 reads CASSQTGTGSTYEQYF. In DNA form, the CDR3 reads TGTGCCAGCAGTCAGACCGGGACAGGGAGTACCTACGAGCAGTACTTC. The chain links TRBV7-9 to TRBJ2-7; 9 bases map to TRBD1. J lost 2 bases, V lost 6 bases, and 11 bases had no gene match. Germline V lookup: CDR1 SEHNR, CDR2 FQNEAQ (reference sequence). The CDR3 extends over 16 amino acids.

In this sample, this clone turned up once. This CDR3 reads CASRGEGTGFGEQYF. In nucleotides, the CDR3 is TGTGCCAGTAGAGGCGAGGGGACAGGGTTTGGCGAGCAGTACTTC. The chain employs TRBV19 and TRBJ2-7, with 9 bases identical to TRBD1. The trim removed 6 bases at V and 6 bases at J, leaving 12 bases unmatched. CDR1 LNHDA and CDR2 SQIVND come from the germline V gene (reference sequence). The CDR3 has 15 amino acids.

The chain employs TRBV6-2 or TRBV6-3 and TRBJ2-1; 9 nucleotides align to TRBD2. J lost 5 bases, V lost 0 bases, and 8 bases had no gene match. CDR1 and CDR2 from the germline V gene are MNHEY and SVGEGT. The CDR3 has 17 amino acids. CDR3 sequence: CASSYSRPSGGNNEQFF. In nucleotides, the CDR3 is TGTGCCAGCAGTTACTCTAGGCCCAGCGGGGGGAACAATGAGCAGTTCTTC.

V is TRBV19 and J is TRBJ1-6; possible D gene TRBD1, 5 bases. Trimming removed 6 bases from V and 5 bases from J, with 14 bases in between. The germline gives CDR1 LNHDA, CDR2 SQIVND (reference sequence). This CDR3 has 15 residues. CDR3 region: CASSQKTGDNSPLHF. Written as DNA, the CDR3 is TGTGCCAGTAGCCAAAAGACGGGGGATAATTCACCCCTCCACTTT.

The chain recombines TRBV5-6 with TRBJ1-2; weak D call: TRBD1 (5 bases). V shed 5 bases and J shed 3 bases, with 11 bases lying between them. The CDR3 has 13 amino acids. Germline CDR1 is SGHDT and CDR2 is YYEEEE. The CDR3 coding sequence is TGTGCCAGCAGTCGCGACAGAGACTATGGCTACACCTTC. Amino acids: CASSRDRDYGYTF.

This chain links TRBV10-3 with TRBJ1-1; D is possibly TRBD1 (5 bases). Germline lookup yields CDR1 ENHRY and CDR2 SYGVKD. The V end lost 7 bases, the J end lost 0 bases, and 12 bases lay between the germline ends. CDR3 length: 14 residues. The CDR3 region is CAIMSGTVNTEAFF. The CDR3 DNA follows: TGTGCCATCATGAGCGGGACCGTGAACACTGAAGCTTTCTTT.

As regards this clone: This same CDR3 is encoded by further DNA sequences in the sample. The chain combines TRBV3-1 (or the pseudogene TRBV3-2) with TRBJ2-2; no firm D call. Trimming left V 2 bases short and J 2 bases short, with 3 bases between. The CDR3 has 13 residues. Germline CDR1 is LGHDT and CDR2 is YNNKEL (reference sequence). The CDR3 sequence: CASSQQNTGELFF. CDR3 in DNA: TGTGCCAGCAGCCAACAAAACACCGGGGAGCTGTTTTTT.

The chain carries TRBV5-5 and TRBJ2-5, with 7 bases aligning to TRBD1. CDR3 length equals 14 residues. Germline CDR1 and CDR2: SGHKS and YYEKEE (reference sequence). V lost 4 bases and J lost 5; bases outside the gene matches: 8. This chain's CDR3 is CASSPWTGYETQYF. In DNA form, the CDR3 reads TGTGCCAGCAGCCCATGGACAGGCTATGAGACCCAGTACTTC.

This chain connects TRBV5-4 to TRBJ2-1; 7 bases map to TRBD2. Germline V gene data show CDR1 as SGHNT and CDR2 as YYREEE (reference sequence). V lost 5 bases, J lost 13 bases, and 18 bases stayed unmatched. The CDR3 loop spans 15 amino acids. CDR3 in DNA: TGTGCCAGCAGTTCCGGGACTACCTATACGGGATTACAGTTCTTC. Translating gives CASSSGTTYTGLQFF.

The chain has TRBV19 and TRBJ2-5; a possible D gene is TRBD2 (5 bases). The length of the CDR3 is 13 residues. Trimming removed 7 bases from V and 0 bases from J, with 9 bases in between. Germline V lookup: CDR1 LNHDA, CDR2 SQIVND (reference sequence). The CDR3 DNA is TGTGCCAGTATGGGGAGCGACCAAGAGACCCAGTACTTC. It encodes CASMGSDQETQYF.

This clone was counted only a few times. An end of the junction differs from the germline gene, which may be a read error. The V and J genes are TRBV14 and TRBJ2-7; D not certain. Germline loops: CDR1 SGHDN, CDR2 FVKESK. This CDR3 has 11 amino acids. CDR3 nucleotide sequence: TGTGCCAGCAGCCAGTACACCGAGGCAACCTTC. Its protein product is CASSQYTEATF.

The genes are TRBV19 and TRBJ1-6; 10 bases fit TRBD1. Germline CDR1 is LNHDA and CDR2 is SQIVND (reference sequence). The ends lost 9 bases at V and 8 bases at J; junction bases unmatched: 10. The CDR3 loop spans 15 amino acids. The CDR3 protein is CASYQTGGWHSPLHF. CDR3 nucleotides: TGTGCCAGCTACCAGACAGGGGGCTGGCATTCACCCCTCCACTTT.

The rearrangement links TRBV5-4 to TRBJ2-2; 9 bases are a match to TRBD1. The germline CDR1 and CDR2 sequences are SGHNT and YYREEE (reference sequence). This CDR3 has 15 residues. V dropped 3 bases and J dropped 7; count of bases not matched to a gene: 7. The CDR3 loop is CASSSYRGLVGELFF. Written as DNA, the CDR3 is TGTGCCAGCAGCTCGTACAGGGGGCTTGTCGGGGAGCTGTTTTTT.

The V and J genes are TRBV5-1 and TRBJ2-3, with 8 positions matching TRBD2. CDR3 length: 16 residues. Trimming removed 4 bases from V and 3 bases from J; junction bases left unmatched: 10. Germline values: CDR1 SGHRS, CDR2 YFSETQ. The CDR3 loop is CASSRESGSATDTQYF. Written as DNA, the CDR3 is TGCGCCAGCAGCCGGGAGAGCGGGAGTGCGACAGATACGCAGTATTTT.

The rearrangement joins TRBV9 to TRBJ2-2; TRBD1 matches at 7 bases. The germline CDR1 and CDR2 sequences are SGDLS and YYNGEE. The CDR3 is made up of 15 amino acids. Trimming took 0 bases from V and 5 from J; bases not matched to a gene: 4. CDR3 amino acids: CASSVDTGETGELFF. DNA of the CDR3: TGTGCCAGCAGCGTAGATACAGGGGAGACCGGGGAGCTGTTTTTT.

The chain uses TRBV14 and TRBJ2-1; possible D gene TRBD2, 6 bases. CDR1 is SGHDN, CDR2 FVKESK, per germline. Trimming pared 0 bases from V and 5 bases from J, leaving 11 bases between. The CDR3 is 15 amino acids. This chain's CDR3 is CASSQDPGRNNEQFF. CDR3 nucleotides: TGTGCCAGCAGCCAAGACCCAGGGAGGAACAATGAGCAGTTCTTC. The full variable domain, rest sourced from reference TRBV14 and TRBJ2-1, is EAGVTQFPSHSVIEKGQTVTLRCDPISGHDNLYWYRRVMGKEIKFLLHFVKESKQDESGMPNNRFLAERTGGTYSTLKVQPAELEDSGVYFCASSQDPGRNNEQFFGPGTRLTVL.

This chain's CDR3 is CATQPGGAQSNEKLFF. CDR3 sequence (DNA): TGTGCCACCCAGCCCGGCGGGGCGCAATCAAATGAAAAACTGTTTTTT. The rearrangement links TRBV10-3 to TRBJ1-4; D is perhaps TRBD1 (5 bases). The CDR3 totals 16 residues. V lost 10 bases, J lost 5 bases, and 23 bases lay in between. Germline CDR1 and CDR2: ENHRY and SYGVKD.

The rearrangement joins TRBV6-1 to TRBJ2-7; 11 bases line up with TRBD2. Trimming cost V 1 base and J 2 bases; bases outside gene matches: 10. The CDR3 spans 18 residues. Germline V gene lookup returns CDR1 MNHNS and CDR2 SASEGT. The CDR3 sequence is CASSEGASGRIRAYEQYF. The CDR3 region has the DNA TGTGCCAGCAGTGAAGGGGCTAGCGGGAGGATTAGGGCCTACGAGCAGTACTTC.

V gene TRBV11-3 combines with J gene TRBJ2-5; 7 nucleotides agree with TRBD2. CDR1 SGHNT and CDR2 YENEEA come from the germline V gene. CDR3 length: 15 amino acids. J gave up 7 bases and V 1 base, and 9 bases lay outside the gene matches. Here the CDR3 reads CASSLVPSGMATQYF. DNA for the CDR3: TGTGCCAGCAGCTTAGTCCCAAGCGGGATGGCGACCCAGTACTTC.

This rearrangement joins TRBV7-9 to TRBJ2-7, with 10 bases identical to TRBD1. The V gene's germline CDR1 is SEHNR and CDR2 FQNEAQ (reference sequence). The CDR3 runs to 15 residues. V was clipped by 5 bases and J by 7 bases; unmatched bases: 11. The CDR3 region is CASSKPGQGWYEQYF. In nucleotides, the CDR3 is TGTGCCAGCAGCAAACCGGGACAGGGGTGGTATGAGCAGTACTTC. The complete variable domain, with remaining parts taken from reference TRBV7-9 and TRBJ2-7, reads DTGVSQNPRHKITKRGQNVTFRCDPISEHNRLYWYRQTLGQGPEFLTYFQNEAQLEKSRLLSDRFSAERPKGSFSTLEIQRTEQGDSAMYLCASSKPGQGWYEQYFGPGTRLTVT.

This clone was observed a single time. The chain carries TRBV7-2 and TRBJ2-1, with a possible D match to TRBD1 (6 bases). This CDR3 region has 13 residues. Trimming shortened V by 3 bases and J by 9 bases, and 12 bases separated the two germline ends. Germline V gives CDR1 SGHTA, CDR2 FQGNSA. CDR3 sequence reads: CASSLRPQGEQFF. CDR3 sequence (DNA): TGTGCCAGCAGCTTGCGCCCACAGGGTGAGCAGTTCTTC.

The V and J genes are TRBV11-3 and TRBJ2-1, with 8 positions matching TRBD2. Trimming cost V 5 bases and J 2 bases; bases outside gene matches: 2. There are 14 residues in the CDR3. Germline CDR1 SGHNT, CDR2 YENEEA. The CDR3 bases are TGTGCCAGCAGCAGACTAGCGACCTACAATGAGCAGTTCTTC. As protein: CASSRLATYNEQFF.

This sequence joins TRBV18 and TRBJ1-6; 9 nucleotides match TRBD1. This CDR3 comprises 14 residues. V shed 8 bases, J shed 6 bases, and the junction held 5 bases outside the gene matches. Germline V gives CDR1 KGHSH, CDR2 LQKENI. DNA of the CDR3: TGTGCCAGCAGGCCGGGACAGGGTAATTCACCCCTCCACTTT. Amino acids: CASRPGQGNSPLHF.